The clone carrying this T cell receptor beta chain was recorded many times. The antigen is unknown. This CDR3 is 13 amino acids long. V lost 2 bases to trimming and J lost 6 bases, with 9 bases between them. Germline V lookup: CDR1 LGHNA, CDR2 YNFKEQ. These data belong to a study of T cells after yellow fever vaccination. Whole-study findings and limits: Abundant clonotypes from the bulk population could get into FACS-sorted repertoires as contaminants.

One entry per CDR3 protein results from TCRdb running MiXCR on the 5' RACE reads. Of approximately 110,000 distinct CDR3 sequences in the sample, about 7% were seen once. The sequence was collected from a man aged 18 to 29 who received the YFV17D yellow fever vaccine. Source: CD4+ T cells sorted from PBMCs, taken around 10 days after the first yellow fever vaccination. The chain combines TRBV4-2 with TRBJ2-3; D is ambiguous. The chain's CDR3 is CASSQSGHDTQYF. The CDR3 coding sequence is TGTGCCAGCAGCCAATCAGGCCATGATACGCAGTATTTT.